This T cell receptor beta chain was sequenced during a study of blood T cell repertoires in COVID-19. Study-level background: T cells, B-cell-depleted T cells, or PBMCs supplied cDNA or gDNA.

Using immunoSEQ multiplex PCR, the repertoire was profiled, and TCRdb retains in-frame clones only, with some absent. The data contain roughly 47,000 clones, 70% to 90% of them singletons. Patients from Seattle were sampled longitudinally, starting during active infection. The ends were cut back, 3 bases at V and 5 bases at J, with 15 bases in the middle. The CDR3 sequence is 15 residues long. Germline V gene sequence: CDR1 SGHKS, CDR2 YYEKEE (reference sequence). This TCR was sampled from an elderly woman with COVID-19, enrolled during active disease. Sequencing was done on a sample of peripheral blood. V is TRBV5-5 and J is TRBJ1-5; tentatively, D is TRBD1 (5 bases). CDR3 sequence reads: CASSSGPRRDQPQHF. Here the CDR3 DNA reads TGTGCCAGCAGCTCGGGACCTCGGAGGGATCAGCCCCAGCATTTT.